The rows below give T cell receptor beta chains drawn from one sample of a study of T cell changes during pregnancy in multiple sclerosis. Repertoires were generated with immunoSEQ multiplex PCR, while TCRdb's copy carries only in-frame clones and drops some. The sample carries tens of thousands of clones, approximately 90% recorded once. Sequencing was performed on peripheral blood, taken in the first trimester of pregnancy. Receptor source: a female donor in good health, enrolled as a control in a pregnancy study. CDR3s leave out the opening cysteine and the closing phenylalanine or tryptophan. Fields, in order: V gene, J gene, CDR3 length, CDR3 protein.

v_call: TRBV5-6; j_call: TRBJ2-1; cdr3_length: 17; cdr3_aa: ASRWGTSGRKTYRNEQF
v_call: TRBV7-9; j_call: TRBJ2-1; cdr3_length: 14; cdr3_aa: ASSPRTLGGYNEQF
v_call: TRBV18; j_call: TRBJ2-7; cdr3_length: 12; cdr3_aa: ASSPGTSPYEQY
v_call: TRBV29-1; j_call: TRBJ2-7; cdr3_length: 10; cdr3_aa: SVALAGGYQY
v_call: TRBV6-5; j_call: TRBJ2-7; cdr3_length: 12; cdr3_aa: ASSSASGTYEQY
v_call: TRBV5-6; j_call: TRBJ1-1; cdr3_length: 12; cdr3_aa: ASSLGGGKTEAF
v_call: TRBV18; j_call: TRBJ2-1; cdr3_length: 14; cdr3_aa: ASSPLTRISYNEQF
v_call: TRBV7-9; j_call: TRBJ1-4; cdr3_length: 15; cdr3_aa: ASSLRVLRQGREKLF
v_call: TRBV5-4; j_call: TRBJ2-5; cdr3_length: 12; cdr3_aa: ASSSGQGIETQY
v_call: TRBV5-4; j_call: TRBJ2-7; cdr3_length: 13; cdr3_aa: ASSLGGRGIYEQY
v_call: TRBV6-1; j_call: TRBJ2-7; cdr3_length: 13; cdr3_aa: ASSDGTASIYEQY
v_call: TRBV5-6; j_call: TRBJ2-3; cdr3_length: 13; cdr3_aa: ASSPLRAESDTQY
v_call: TRBV2; j_call: TRBJ1-4; cdr3_length: 10; cdr3_aa: ASRQFNEKLF
v_call: TRBV7-2; j_call: TRBJ1-5; cdr3_length: 13; cdr3_aa: ASSLGAGGYQPQH
v_call: TRBV5-1; j_call: TRBJ2-1; cdr3_length: 10; cdr3_aa: ASSLGPNEQF
v_call: TRBV28; j_call: TRBJ2-7; cdr3_length: 15; cdr3_aa: ASSATAGGIFSYEQY
v_call: TRBV11-2; j_call: TRBJ2-7; cdr3_length: 13; cdr3_aa: ASSVTLAGDYEQY
v_call: TRBV10-3; j_call: TRBJ2-3; cdr3_length: 12; cdr3_aa: AIRTSGSTDTQY
v_call: TRBV7-2; j_call: TRBJ2-2; cdr3_length: 14; cdr3_aa: ASSLKPGERYGELF
v_call: TRBV28; j_call: TRBJ2-7; cdr3_length: 12; cdr3_aa: ASTRSGSNYEQY
v_call: TRBV27; j_call: TRBJ2-3; cdr3_length: 15; cdr3_aa: ASSFYTGSYSTDTQY
v_call: TRBV19; j_call: TRBJ2-1; cdr3_length: 13; cdr3_aa: ASSTVAGGWNEQF
v_call: TRBV6-1; j_call: TRBJ1-1; cdr3_length: 12; cdr3_aa: ASSEEGTNTEAF
v_call: TRBV27; j_call: TRBJ2-1; cdr3_length: 13; cdr3_aa: ASTRIGQGIVEQF
v_call: TRBV6-8; j_call: TRBJ1-5; cdr3_length: 16; cdr3_aa: ASSRYERTGFSNQPQH
v_call: TRBV27; j_call: TRBJ2-1; cdr3_length: 12; cdr3_aa: ASSLEGRDNEQF
v_call: TRBV15; j_call: TRBJ1-1; cdr3_length: 13; cdr3_aa: ATSEGARGNTEAF
v_call: TRBV18; j_call: TRBJ2-3; cdr3_length: 11; cdr3_aa: ASSPPGTDTQY
v_call: TRBV5-1; j_call: TRBJ2-2; cdr3_length: 12; cdr3_aa: ASSLASRTGELF
v_call: TRBV27; j_call: TRBJ2-4; cdr3_length: 14; cdr3_aa: ASSFRNSLAKNIQY
v_call: TRBV4-1; j_call: TRBJ1-5; cdr3_length: 11; cdr3_aa: ASSPPGEQPQH
v_call: TRBV6-6; j_call: TRBJ2-2; cdr3_length: 14; cdr3_aa: ASSYSGTLNTGELF
v_call: TRBV19; j_call: TRBJ1-1; cdr3_length: 13; cdr3_aa: ASSIDRRENTEAF
v_call: TRBV28; j_call: TRBJ1-5; cdr3_length: 12; cdr3_aa: ASSFGGESAPQH
v_call: TRBV7-2; j_call: TRBJ2-7; cdr3_length: 12; cdr3_aa: ASSLAGGPYEQY
v_call: TRBV29-1; j_call: TRBJ2-7; cdr3_length: 10; cdr3_aa: SATGGNYEQY
v_call: TRBV5-1; j_call: TRBJ2-1; cdr3_length: 13; cdr3_aa: ASSLRDSAYNEQF
v_call: TRBV29-1; j_call: TRBJ2-2; cdr3_length: 11; cdr3_aa: SVDEPNTGELF
v_call: TRBV7-9; j_call: TRBJ2-7; cdr3_length: 14; cdr3_aa: ASSSIPTKNTYEQY
v_call: TRBV7-9; j_call: TRBJ2-1; cdr3_length: 14; cdr3_aa: ASSPRTSGRPNEQF
v_call: TRBV9; j_call: TRBJ1-2; cdr3_length: 13; cdr3_aa: ASSVRRETGNGYT
v_call: TRBV28; j_call: TRBJ2-3; cdr3_length: 13; cdr3_aa: ASSAAGRSTDTQY
v_call: TRBV5-1; j_call: TRBJ1-1; cdr3_length: 11; cdr3_aa: ASSRGLDTEAF
v_call: TRBV27; j_call: TRBJ2-5; cdr3_length: 12; cdr3_aa: ASSLSRGRETQY
v_call: TRBV7-8; j_call: TRBJ2-7; cdr3_length: 15; cdr3_aa: ASSFAGHNIAPYEQY
v_call: TRBV11-3; j_call: TRBJ2-7; cdr3_length: 12; cdr3_aa: ASSPGQVPHEQY
v_call: TRBV7-9; j_call: TRBJ2-7; cdr3_length: 11; cdr3_aa: ASSLSLADEQY